This entry lists 19 T cell receptor beta chains sequenced from one sample in a study of T-cell memory formation after mild COVID-19. TCRdb re-called the 5' RACE reads through MiXCR, storing one row per CDR3 protein. Among 300,000 to 400,000 distinct CDR3 sequences listed, more than 15% were seen once. What was sequenced was PBMCs or a T cell subset sorted from them (not recorded which). Receptors were obtained from a man aged 18 to 29 who had mild COVID-19 (a few samples of this study predate the infection). Cell type and time point are not known.

The chain uses TRBV5-1 and TRBJ2-3; TRBD2 agrees at 11 bases. Germline V CDR1 and CDR2: SGHRS, YFSETQ. V lost 4 bases and J lost 2; bases outside the gene matches: 6. The CDR3 is made up of 16 amino acids. For the CDR3, the DNA is TGCGCCAGCAGCCCAAGACTAGCGGGATTCACAGATACGCAGTATTTT. Residues: CASSPRLAGFTDTQYF. Full variable domain (rest looked up from reference TRBV5-1 and TRBJ2-3): KAGVTQTPRYLIKTRGQQVTLSCSPISGHRSVSWYQQTPGQGLQFLFEYFSETQRNKGNFPGRFSGRQFSNSRSEMNVSTLELGDSALYLCASSPRLAGFTDTQYFGPGTRLTVL.

V gene TRBV12-3 or TRBV12-4 combines with J gene TRBJ1-1; D unclear. CDR3 length: 13 amino acids. V was trimmed by 5 bases and J by 5 bases, leaving 12 bases between them. Here the CDR3 DNA reads TGTGCCAGCAGTGGATGGGGTGAGACTGAAGCTTTCTTT. Protein product: CASSGWGETEAFF.

The chain employs TRBV20-1 and TRBJ2-2, with D possibly being TRBD1 (6 bases). CDR3 length: 14 residues. Germline V CDR1 and CDR2: DFQATT, SNEGSKA (reference sequence). The germline V and J ends were trimmed by 5 bases and 2 bases, with 12 bases remaining between them. CDR3 DNA: TGCAGTGCTTCCGGGACACTAAACACCGGGGAGCTGTTTTTT. It translates to CSASGTLNTGELFF.

A few counts support this clonotype. The chain joins TRBV7-9 to TRBJ2-3; 11 bases match TRBD2. The CDR3 covers 16 residues. With 1 base clipped from V and 4 bases from J, the junction kept 4 bases outside the gene matches. From germline, CDR1 is SEHNR and CDR2 FQNEAQ (reference sequence). The DNA for the CDR3 is TGTGCCAGCAGCTTAGTGTTAGCGGGGGGGCCAGATACGCAGTATTTT. It is translated as CASSLVLAGGPDTQYF.

J is TRBJ2-7 and V is TRBV5-1; D ambiguous. Germline V gives CDR1 SGHRS, CDR2 YFSETQ. The V and J ends lost 0 bases and 11 bases respectively, with 9 bases between them. This CDR3 has 11 amino acids. The CDR3: CASSLGPEKYF. In DNA form, the CDR3 reads TGCGCCAGCAGCTTGGGACCAGAGAAGTACTTC. Drawing the rest from reference TRBV5-1 and TRBJ2-7, the complete variable domain is KAGVTQTPRYLIKTRGQQVTLSCSPISGHRSVSWYQQTPGQGLQFLFEYFSETQRNKGNFPGRFSGRQFSNSRSEMNVSTLELGDSALYLCASSLGPEKYFGPGTRLTVT.

This clonotype turned up a few times. The chain combines TRBV12-3 or TRBV12-4 with TRBJ2-1; unclear D gene. The CDR3 totals 12 residues. Trimming stripped 11 bases from V and 0 bases from J, with 8 bases between. This CDR3 reads CAGGSSYNEQFF. For the CDR3, the DNA is TGTGCCGGCGGTAGCTCCTACAATGAGCAGTTCTTC.

This clonotype occurred a few times. The rearrangement uses TRBV7-6 and TRBJ2-4; TRBD2 is a possible D gene (6 bases). V was clipped by 1 base and J by 5 bases, with 12 bases between them. The CDR3 spans 15 residues. CDR1 is SGHVS, CDR2 FNYEAQ, per germline. The CDR3 sequence: CASSLDEGLENIQYF. Here the CDR3 DNA reads TGTGCCAGCAGCTTAGATGAGGGACTTGAAAACATTCAGTACTTC.

The table lists this clonotype with a few counts. The chain couples TRBV20-1 to TRBJ2-7, with D possibly TRBD2 on 6 matching bases. Per the germline V gene, CDR1 is DFQATT and CDR2 is SNEGSKA (reference sequence). There are 13 residues in the CDR3. Deletions cut 7 bases from V and 7 bases from J, with 20 bases between. CDR3 in amino acids: CSVGGTVLGEQYF. DNA for the CDR3: TGCAGTGTGGGCGGGACCGTTCTTGGGGAGCAGTACTTC.

The genes are TRBV9 and TRBJ2-1, with TRBD2 as a possible D gene (5 bases). There are 16 residues in the CDR3. Germline V CDR1 and CDR2: SGDLS, YYNGEE. The V end was cut by 2 bases, the J end by 2 bases, with 14 bases between. The CDR3, as DNA: TGTGCCAGCAGCGTTAGGGAGTTTGGTCCCTACAATGAGCAGTTCTTC. Its translation is CASSVREFGPYNEQFF.

The V call is TRBV11-3, the J call TRBJ2-3, with D unresolved. Germline CDR1 is SGHNT and CDR2 is YENEEA. The CDR3 has 15 amino acids. V lost 6 bases and J lost 4, with 17 bases in between. In DNA, the CDR3 is TGTGCCAGCAGTCGCACGACGACTGAAGCAGATACGCAGTATTTT. Translation gives CASSRTTTEADTQYF.

The chain carries TRBV7-2 and TRBJ1-6; the D gene is possibly TRBD1 (6 bases). The CDR3 has 15 amino acids. Trimming took 6 bases from V and 4 from J, leaving 13 bases between them. CDR1 and CDR2 (germline): SGHTA, FQGNSA. DNA for the CDR3: TGTGCCAGCAGTTACGTTGGACAGTATAATTCACCCCTCCACTTT. This translates into CASSYVGQYNSPLHF.

This clonotype has just a few counts. The chain recombines TRBV19 with TRBJ1-1; D is possibly TRBD1 (6 bases). V was pared by 2 bases and J by 4 bases, with 14 bases between. Looked up from germline, CDR1 is LNHDA and CDR2 is SQIVND (reference sequence). The CDR3 spans 15 residues. CDR3 nucleotide sequence: TGTGCCAGTAGTATATCCCAGGGGAGCGGCACTGAAGCTTTCTTT. Protein product: CASSISQGSGTEAFF.

This clonotype was picked up a small number of times. V and J are TRBV6-6 and TRBJ2-5, with TRBD1 identical over 7 bases. The J segment lost 7 bases and the V segment lost 2 bases, leaving 4 bases of the junction unmatched. This CDR3 is 13 amino acids long. Looked up from germline, CDR1 is MNHNY and CDR2 is SVGAGI (reference sequence). The CDR3 nucleotides are TGTGCCAGCAGTTACGAGGGACAGTCGACCCAGTACTTC. It codes for CASSYEGQSTQYF.

The chain combines TRBV9 with TRBJ1-3; D unclear. The V gene's germline CDR1 is SGDLS and CDR2 YYNGEE. The CDR3 is 13 residues long. V was shortened by 0 bases and J by 4 bases, with 5 bases between the two germline ends. The CDR3 nucleotides read TGTGCCAGCAGCGTAGTGGGAGGAAACACCATATATTTT. Protein product: CASSVVGGNTIYF.

There are a few counts of this clonotype. CDR3 DNA: TGTGCCAGCAGTCCAAGGGGGACCCAGTACTTC. Translation gives CASSPRGTQYF. The chain combines TRBV6-2 or TRBV6-3 with TRBJ2-5; D might be TRBD1 (5 bases). Germline lookup yields CDR1 MNHEY and CDR2 SVGEGT. Trimming took 5 bases from V and 7 from J, leaving 8 bases between them. The length of the CDR3 is 11 residues.

The chain carries TRBV7-6 and TRBJ1-1, with TRBD1 matching 7 bases. The length of the CDR3 is 14 residues. V lost 6 bases to trimming and J lost 3 bases; unmatched junction nucleotides: 7. The V gene's germline CDR1 is SGHVS and CDR2 FNYEAQ. The CDR3 loop reads CASRTNQGDTEAFF. The CDR3 DNA reads TGTGCCAGCAGAACCAATCAGGGGGACACTGAAGCTTTCTTT.

The J gene is TRBJ2-2, the V gene TRBV5-1; 9 bases align to TRBD1. Germline V gene sequence: CDR1 SGHRS, CDR2 YFSETQ. This CDR3 contains 16 residues. Germline trimming cut 4 bases from V and 0 bases from J; bases unmatched to any gene: 4. CDR3 protein: CASSRQGDANTGELFF. CDR3 in DNA: TGCGCCAGCAGCCGACAGGGGGATGCGAACACCGGGGAGCTGTTTTTT.

This chain links TRBV28 with TRBJ1-2; the D is unclear. The CDR3 runs 12 residues. Between the trimmed V and J ends, which lost 0 bases and 8 bases, there was a span of 7 bases. CDR1 and CDR2 from the germline V gene are MDHEN and SYDVKM. The CDR3 is CASSLWAWGYTF. DNA for the CDR3: TGTGCCAGCAGTTTATGGGCGTGGGGCTACACCTTC.

The chain joins TRBV11-2 to TRBJ1-1; no reliable D call. Per the germline V gene, CDR1 is SGHAT and CDR2 is FQNNGV. Trimming shortened V by 3 bases and J by 2 bases, and 7 bases separated the two germline ends. The CDR3 sequence is 13 residues long. The CDR3 loop reads CASSFLSNTEAFF. The DNA for the CDR3 is TGTGCCAGCAGCTTCCTCTCCAACACTGAAGCTTTCTTT.